This TCR beta chain was found in a study of TIL therapy for anti-PD-1-resistant metastatic lung cancer. Study-level background: Median tumor PD-L1 proportion score was approximately 6.3%.

The germline V gene encodes CDR1 SGHDN and CDR2 FVKESK. Trimming took 5 bases from V and 4 from J; bases not matched to a gene: 7. The CDR3 covers 14 residues. Sequencing used immunoSEQ v3. Using immunoSEQ multiplex PCR, the repertoire was profiled, and TCRdb retains in-frame clones only, with some absent. The sample carries 20,000 to 30,000 clones, roughly 72% recorded once. Time point here: pre-treatment sample, taken before nivolumab and TIL therapy. Tumor tissue came from excised metastases, mostly pleural nodules or supraclavicular lymph nodes. This TCR was sampled from a person aged 25-85 years with non-small cell lung cancer. The V call is TRBV14, the J call TRBJ1-1; TRBD1 aligns across 7 bases. Source: tumor tissue, taken at baseline. CDR3 bases: TGTGCCAGCAGCAAGGCAGGGGGGACCACTGAAGCTTTCTTT. Amino acid sequence: CASSKAGGTTEAFF.